Below, 17 T cell receptor beta chains from the same sample are listed, as sequenced in a study of cytomegalovirus exposure and HLA in healthy donors. The PCR used 60 Vbeta and 13 Jbeta primers. Sequencing used immunoSEQ multiplex PCR; TCRdb keeps in-frame clones, though not all of them. The sample lists over 150,000 clones, around 68% occurring once. The sequenced sample was PBMCs. The receptor set was obtained from a man aged 50 to 60 in good health and CMV-seronegative.

This sequence joins TRBV6-5 and TRBJ2-5, with 8 bases aligning to TRBD1. The J call is in doubt because the DNA end fits TRBJ2-7 better. The CDR3 has 15 amino acids. Germline V gives CDR1 MNHEY, CDR2 SVGAGI. The CDR3 here is CASSQTGTGDYEQYF. The DNA of the CDR3 is TGTGCCAGCAGCCAAACCGGGACAGGTGACTACGAGCAGTACTTC.

The chain joins TRBV6-1 to TRBJ2-2; the match to TRBD2 covers 8 bases. The ends lost 5 bases at V and 1 base at J; junction bases unmatched: 3. The CDR3 spans 15 residues. The V gene's germline CDR1 is MNHNS and CDR2 SASEGT. The DNA for the CDR3 is TGTGCCAGCAGTCAGCTAGCGGGGAACACCGGGGAGCTGTTTTTT. Translating it yields CASSQLAGNTGELFF.

This rearrangement joins TRBV6-1 to TRBJ2-7; the D gene is possibly TRBD2 (7 bases). CDR3 length: 15 amino acids. Trimming stripped 4 bases from V and 1 base from J, with 14 bases between. CDR1 is MNHNS and CDR2 is SASEGT in the germline V gene. The CDR3 coding sequence is TGTGCCAGCAGTGGCTTTGGGGGGGCTTCCTACGAGCAGTACTTC. Protein sequence: CASSGFGGASYEQYF.

The chain combines TRBV5-5 with TRBJ1-2; tentative D call: TRBD1 (5 bases). This CDR3 spans 16 amino acids. V shed 0 bases and J shed 0 bases, with 12 bases lying between them. Germline loops: CDR1 SGHKS, CDR2 YYEKEE (reference sequence). CDR3 nucleotide sequence: TGTGCCAGCAGCTTGGATCCAGGGATAGCTAACTATGGCTACACCTTC. This encodes CASSLDPGIANYGYTF.

This chain uses TRBV5-5 with TRBJ2-3, with TRBD1 matching over 8 bases. CDR1 SGHKS and CDR2 YYEKEE come from the germline V gene (reference sequence). The CDR3 length is 15 residues. J was trimmed by 0 bases and V by 1 base; bases with no gene match: 1. The CDR3 loop is CASSLQGASTDTQYF. CDR3 nucleotide sequence: TGTGCCAGCAGCTTGCAGGGGGCTAGCACAGATACGCAGTATTTT.

The V gene is TRBV19, the J gene TRBJ2-5; 8 bases fit TRBD2. Germline-derived CDR1 and CDR2 are LNHDA and SQIVND (reference sequence). This CDR3 is built from 16 residues. J was trimmed by 5 bases and V by 0 bases; bases with no gene match: 8. CDR3 sequence reads: CASSIEGAGDKETQYF. The CDR3 nucleotides read TGTGCCAGTAGTATAGAGGGAGCGGGGGATAAGGAGACCCAGTACTTC.

The chain links TRBV7-9 to TRBJ2-1, with D perhaps matching TRBD1 (6 bases). The CDR3 contains 16 residues. Germline loops: CDR1 SEHNR, CDR2 FQNEAQ (reference sequence). Trimming shortened V by 10 bases and J by 0 bases, and 19 bases separated the two germline ends. CDR3 region: CAISYLGARSYNEQFF. The CDR3 DNA reads as TGTGCCATCAGTTACCTGGGGGCCCGCTCCTACAATGAGCAGTTCTTC.

This clone was picked up a small number of times. The chain employs TRBV15 and TRBJ2-3; 10 nucleotides align to TRBD2. The V gene's germline CDR1 is LNHNV and CDR2 YYDKDF (reference sequence). CDR3 length: 16 amino acids. J lost 2 bases, V lost 3 bases, and 5 bases had no gene match. CDR3 nucleotides: TGTGCCACCAGCAGTCAAGCGGGGGGGCCCACAGATACGCAGTATTTT. Translation gives CATSSQAGGPTDTQYF.

This clone appeared once. This chain joins TRBV5-1 and TRBJ2-3; 8 nucleotides align to TRBD1. Germline assignment: CDR1 SGHRS and CDR2 YFSETQ. The length of the CDR3 is 16 residues. J lost 0 bases, V lost 0 bases, and 3 bases had no gene match. This chain's CDR3 is CASSLGQGPSTDTQYF. CDR3 nucleotides: TGCGCCAGCAGCTTGGGACAGGGGCCAAGCACAGATACGCAGTATTTT.

The gene calls are TRBV19 and TRBJ1-1; 7 positions agree with TRBD1. CDR1 is LNHDA, CDR2 SQIVND, per germline (reference sequence). Trimming removed 5 bases from V and 1 base from J; junction bases left unmatched: 4. The CDR3 is made up of 14 amino acids. CDR3 in amino acids: CASSEGTANTEAFF. The CDR3 coding sequence is TGTGCCAGTAGTGAAGGGACAGCGAACACTGAAGCTTTCTTT.

The chain carries TRBV19 and TRBJ1-4; TRBD1 agrees at 9 bases. J gave up 7 bases and V 9 bases, and 6 bases lay outside the gene matches. Germline CDR1 is LNHDA and CDR2 is SQIVND (reference sequence). This CDR3 has 13 residues. CDR3 sequence reads: CASWDRVAEKLFF. CDR3 in DNA: TGTGCCAGCTGGGACAGGGTGGCTGAAAAACTGTTTTTT.

The V call is TRBV14, the J call TRBJ2-5; TRBD1 aligns across 8 bases. The CDR3 has 17 residues. Germline V gene data show CDR1 as SGHDN and CDR2 as FVKESK. The V gene end was trimmed by 3 bases and the J gene end by 5 bases; junction bases not matched to a gene: 14. The CDR3 DNA reads TGTGCCAGCAGCCACCAAAACGTGGGACAGGTTCGGGAGACCCAGTACTTC. Translation: CASSHQNVGQVRETQYF.

This clone was picked up a small number of times. The V call is TRBV18, the J call TRBJ1-5; 7 bases agree with TRBD1. V was pared by 3 bases and J by 4 bases, with 6 bases of the junction left unmatched. The length of the CDR3 is 15 residues. Germline assignment: CDR1 KGHSH and CDR2 LQKENI. The CDR3 region has the DNA TGTGCCAGCTCACCGACAGGGAACCGGAATCAGCCCCAGCATTTT. Translation gives CASSPTGNRNQPQHF.

A few counts support this clone. The chain couples TRBV4-3 to TRBJ1-3; a possible D gene is TRBD1 (5 bases). CDR1 is LGHNA, CDR2 YSLEER, per germline. The V end lost 6 bases, the J end lost 8 bases, and 20 bases lay between the germline ends. This CDR3 has 15 residues. The CDR3 DNA follows: TGCGCCAGCAGTCCTCGCGGGGCCGGCGGGGACACCATATATTTT. Residues: CASSPRGAGGDTIYF.

The rearrangement joins TRBV6-6 to TRBJ2-7, with 10 bases identical to TRBD1. The V and J ends lost 5 bases and 2 bases, in that order; junction bases with no gene match: 3. Germline loops: CDR1 MNHNY, CDR2 SVGAGI (reference sequence). The CDR3 spans 14 residues. Here the CDR3 reads CASSGTGVPYEQYF. The CDR3 DNA reads TGTGCCAGCAGTGGGACAGGGGTGCCCTACGAGCAGTACTTC.

This chain links TRBV11-2 with TRBJ1-3; D call uncertain. The CDR3 sequence is 14 residues long. With 7 bases removed from V and 1 base from J, the gap between germline ends came to 11 bases. The germline V gene has CDR1 SGHAT and CDR2 FQNNGV. CDR3 nucleotides: TGTGCCAGCACCAGGTCTGGGTCTGGAAACACCATATATTTT. It translates to CASTRSGSGNTIYF.

In this sample, this clone turned up once. The V call is TRBV11-3, the J call TRBJ1-5; a possible D gene is TRBD1 (5 bases). The germline CDR1 and CDR2 sequences are SGHNT and YENEEA. V was trimmed by 4 bases and J by 0 bases, leaving 16 bases between them. This CDR3 has 17 amino acids. DNA of the CDR3: TGTGCCAGCAGCTCAAACCCGACAGCAAATAGCAATCAGCCCCAGCATTTT. Translated, it gives CASSSNPTANSNQPQHF. Combining the CDR3 with reference TRBV11-3 and TRBJ1-5 gives the whole variable domain EAGVVQSPRYKIIEKKQPVAFWCNPISGHNTLYWYLQNLGQGPELLIRYENEEAVDDSQLPKDRFSAERLKGVDSTLKIQPAELGDSAVYLCASSSNPTANSNQPQHFGDGTRLSIL.